Below, 11 T cell receptor beta chains from the same sample are listed, as sequenced in a study of T cell responses to AZD1222 COVID-19 vaccine. Clones were sequenced by immunoSEQ multiplex PCR, and TCRdb holds only the in-frame ones, with some missing. The table includes approximately 120,000 clones, roughly nine tenths detected once. The sequenced sample was peripheral blood, obtained on day 0 of AZD1222 vaccination. The receptors were gathered from an adult in good health.

The chain employs TRBV30 and TRBJ2-7; D might be TRBD2 (5 bases). V lost 0 bases, J lost 0 bases, and 9 bases lay in between. Germline CDR1 is GTSNPN and CDR2 is SVGIG (reference sequence). CDR3 size: 14 residues. The chain's CDR3 is CAWSVDTSSYEQYF. The DNA for the CDR3 is TGTGCCTGGAGTGTAGACACTAGCTCCTACGAGCAGTACTTC.

The count of this clone is one. The V call is TRBV2, the J call TRBJ1-1, with D unresolved. CDR3 length: 14 residues. The germline CDR1 and CDR2 sequences are SNHLY and FYNNEI. Trimming shortened V by 3 bases and J by 4 bases, and 12 bases separated the two germline ends. The CDR3 sequence: CASSDLRRGTEAFF. CDR3 nucleotide sequence: TGTGCCAGCAGTGATCTCCGCCGAGGCACTGAAGCTTTCTTT.

The chain couples TRBV5-1 to TRBJ2-1, with 7 bases identical to TRBD2. This CDR3 spans 15 amino acids. CDR1 and CDR2 from the germline V gene are SGHRS and YFSETQ. J was trimmed by 6 bases and V by 1 base; bases with no gene match: 7. DNA for the CDR3: TGCGCCAGCAGCTTGTTGGGACTACGTTTCAATGAGCAGTTCTTC. Encoded protein: CASSLLGLRFNEQFF.

V and J are TRBV5-1 and TRBJ2-7; no clear D. CDR3 size: 13 residues. Looked up from germline, CDR1 is SGHRS and CDR2 is YFSETQ. V was trimmed by 0 bases and J by 3 bases, leaving 7 bases between them. CDR3 sequence reads: CASSLGWFYEQYF. Here the CDR3 DNA reads TGCGCCAGCAGCTTGGGGTGGTTCTACGAGCAGTACTTC. The variable domain in full, completed from reference TRBV5-1 and TRBJ2-7, reads KAGVTQTPRYLIKTRGQQVTLSCSPISGHRSVSWYQQTPGQGLQFLFEYFSETQRNKGNFPGRFSGRQFSNSRSEMNVSTLELGDSALYLCASSLGWFYEQYFGPGTRLTVT.

The rearrangement uses TRBV19 and TRBJ2-2; 8 positions agree with TRBD1. Germline CDR1 LNHDA, CDR2 SQIVND (reference sequence). This CDR3 is built from 16 residues. Losses at the gene ends were 5 bases for V and 8 bases for J; bases not matched to a gene: 13. The CDR3 DNA sequence: TGTGCCAGTAGTTGGTACCAGGGGGCCGGAAGAGGGGAGCTGTTTTTT. Translation: CASSWYQGAGRGELFF.

The chain carries TRBV7-9 and TRBJ2-6; no definite D call. The CDR3 is made up of 13 amino acids. V lost 5 bases, J lost 3 bases, and 5 bases lay in between. Germline lookup yields CDR1 SEHNR and CDR2 FQNEAQ (reference sequence). In nucleotides, the CDR3 is TGTGCCAGCAGCCTCATTGGGGCCAACGTCCTGACTTTC. This sequence encodes CASSLIGANVLTF.

The chain has TRBV6-5 and TRBJ1-3; D not resolved. The CDR3 consists of 12 residues. V lost 8 bases to trimming and J lost 0 bases, with 5 bases between them. Germline CDR1 MNHEY, CDR2 SVGAGI. The CDR3 DNA is TGTGCCAGCGGCCGCTCTGGAAACACCATATATTTT. This gives the protein CASGRSGNTIYF.

This clone appeared a single time. V is TRBV19 and J is TRBJ1-1; the D gene is possibly TRBD1 (5 bases). Deletions cut 3 bases from V and 3 bases from J, with 17 bases between. The germline V gene encodes CDR1 LNHDA and CDR2 SQIVND (reference sequence). This CDR3 has 16 residues. In nucleotides, the CDR3 is TGTGCCAGTAGTATTGGGGGAGGCGCGCAATACACTGAAGCTTTCTTT. This translates into CASSIGGGAQYTEAFF. Full variable domain (rest looked up from reference TRBV19 and TRBJ1-1): DGGITQSPKYLFRKEGQNVTLSCEQNLNHDAMYWYRQDPGQGLRLIYYSQIVNDFQKGDIAEGYSVSREKKESFPLTVTSAQKNPTAFYLCASSIGGGAQYTEAFFGQGTRLTVV.

This chain uses TRBV5-8 with TRBJ1-4, with D uncertain. This CDR3 has 15 residues. CDR1 is SGHTS and CDR2 is YDEGEE in the germline V gene. Trimming took off 5 bases at V and 3 bases at J, with 14 bases between the two ends. The CDR3 region has the DNA TGTGCCAGCAGAGCCCGGAGGTACTCTAATGAAAAACTGTTTTTT. Translating gives CASRARRYSNEKLFF.

The CDR3 region has the DNA TGCGCCAGCAGCCACATTTCAGATACGCAGTATTTT. It translates to CASSHISDTQYF. This rearrangement joins TRBV4-1 to TRBJ2-3; D not certain. Trimming removed 3 bases from V and 4 bases from J, with 5 bases in between. This CDR3 contains 12 residues. Germline loops: CDR1 MGHRA, CDR2 YSYEKL.

This sequence joins TRBV2 and TRBJ1-4; tentative D call: TRBD1 (5 bases). The CDR3 totals 16 residues. Germline assignment: CDR1 SNHLY and CDR2 FYNNEI. Between the trimmed V and J ends, which lost 0 bases and 7 bases, there was a span of 15 bases. The DNA for the CDR3 is TGTGCCAGCAGTGAAGCGGTCGGGGGGAAGGGTGAAAAACTGTTTTTT. Residues: CASSEAVGGKGEKLFF.